The 26 T cell receptor beta chains presented below share a single source sample, sequenced in a study of cytomegalovirus exposure and HLA in healthy donors. The PCR was carried out with 60 Vbeta primers and 13 Jbeta primers. Only in-frame clones appear in the TCRdb table, and some are missing; sequencing was by immunoSEQ multiplex PCR. This table has some 98,000 clones, around 70% appearing once. What was sequenced was PBMCs. These receptors came from a man aged 45-60 years in good health and CMV-seronegative.

The rearrangement uses TRBV7-8 and TRBJ2-6; 9 bases map to TRBD1. CDR3 length: 17 residues. V lost 5 bases and J lost 0; bases outside the gene matches: 5. The V gene's germline CDR1 is SGHVS and CDR2 FQNEAQ. This CDR3 reads CASSRDRVYSGANVLTF. The DNA for the CDR3 is TGTGCCAGCAGCAGGGACAGGGTTTACTCTGGGGCCAACGTCCTGACTTTC.

V gene TRBV28 combines with J gene TRBJ2-2, with TRBD2 identical over 11 bases. CDR1 MDHEN and CDR2 SYDVKM come from the germline V gene. J gave up 5 bases and V 8 bases, and 4 bases lay outside the gene matches. CDR3 length: 14 amino acids. This chain's CDR3 is CASLSGGATGELFF. CDR3 DNA sequence: TGTGCCAGCCTTAGCGGGGGGGCAACCGGGGAGCTGTTTTTT.

This clone was picked up a small number of times. This rearrangement joins TRBV18 to TRBJ1-4; a possible D gene is TRBD1 (6 bases). Trimming shortened V by 8 bases and J by 5 bases, and 12 bases separated the two germline ends. Per germline, CDR1 KGHSH and CDR2 LQKENI. There are 13 residues in the CDR3. The CDR3 spells CASQRGGNEKLFF. The DNA of the CDR3 is TGTGCCAGCCAGAGGGGGGGCAATGAAAAACTGTTTTTT.

This clone appeared a single time. The chain couples TRBV10-3 to TRBJ2-5; 9 bases line up with TRBD1. The J call may be mistaken, given a closer DNA end match to TRBJ2-7. From germline, CDR1 is ENHRY and CDR2 SYGVKD. The CDR3 extends over 14 amino acids. In DNA form, the CDR3 reads TGTGCCATCAGGACGGACAGGGGAAACTACGAGCAGTACTTC. The encoded protein is CAIRTDRGNYEQYF.

This chain uses TRBV27 with TRBJ2-2; D perhaps matches TRBD2 (6 bases). The CDR3 length is 15 residues. Germline CDR1 reads MNHEY; CDR2 reads SMNVEV (reference sequence). Trimming removed 5 bases from V and 3 bases from J, with 13 bases in between. Here the CDR3 reads CASSIGGPYTGELFF. The CDR3 DNA follows: TGTGCCAGCAGTATCGGAGGGCCCTACACCGGGGAGCTGTTTTTT.

The CDR3 DNA sequence: TGTGCCAGCAGCTTGGAGGCGGGAGCGCCCTACGAGCAGTACTTC. This translates into CASSLEAGAPYEQYF. V is TRBV5-4 and J is TRBJ2-7, with 7 bases aligning to TRBD2. The CDR3 runs to 15 residues. After removal of 0 bases from V and 2 bases from J, the junction contained 5 bases not matched to a gene. In germline, CDR1 is SGHNT, CDR2 YYREEE (reference sequence).

The chain has TRBV21-1 and TRBJ2-2; TRBD1, as called in the table, went unchecked against the DNA. TRBV21-1 is a pseudogene segment. The CDR3 is made up of 14 amino acids. CDR3 protein: CASSTTQGTGELFF. CDR3 bases: TGTGCCAGCAGCACGACACAGGGGACCGGGGAGCTGTTTTTT.

The chain carries TRBV14 and TRBJ2-7; 9 nucleotides agree with TRBD1. The junction had 7 bases not matched to a gene; V was cut back by 4 bases and J by 3 bases. The CDR3 spans 15 residues. Germline V CDR1 and CDR2: SGHDN, FVKESK. In DNA form, the CDR3 reads TGTGCCAGCAGCCCGTTTTGGGGACAGGGCTACGAGCAGTACTTC. Translated, it gives CASSPFWGQGYEQYF.

This chain joins TRBV2 and TRBJ1-2; a possible D gene is TRBD1 (6 bases). The CDR3 consists of 15 residues. The germline V gene has CDR1 SNHLY and CDR2 FYNNEI. Trimming removed 6 bases from V and 4 bases from J, with 18 bases in between. The CDR3 loop is CASSSEGTRAYGYTF. The DNA of the CDR3 is TGTGCCAGCAGCTCTGAAGGGACAAGGGCCTATGGCTACACCTTC.

J is TRBJ2-1 and V is TRBV19; 11 bases line up with TRBD2. The CDR3 loop spans 16 amino acids. Germline lookup yields CDR1 LNHDA and CDR2 SQIVND (reference sequence). Germline trimming cut 5 bases from V and 8 bases from J; bases unmatched to any gene: 11. The CDR3 loop is CASSLLAGALGDEQFF. CDR3 bases: TGTGCCAGTAGTTTACTAGCGGGAGCCTTAGGGGATGAGCAGTTCTTC. The variable domain in full, with the rest retrieved from reference TRBV19 and TRBJ2-1, is DGGITQSPKYLFRKEGQNVTLSCEQNLNHDAMYWYRQDPGQGLRLIYYSQIVNDFQKGDIAEGYSVSREKKESFPLTVTSAQKNPTAFYLCASSLLAGALGDEQFFGPGTRLTVL.

The chain couples TRBV7-2 to TRBJ1-6; TRBD1 agrees at 7 bases. The CDR3 spans 17 residues. Germline CDR1 reads SGHTA; CDR2 reads FQGNSA. The V segment lost 1 base and the J segment 4 bases; nucleotides outside the gene matches: 7. This CDR3 is CASSLVWAGGYNSPLHF. The CDR3 bases are TGTGCCAGCAGCTTAGTGTGGGCAGGGGGATATAATTCACCCCTCCACTTT.

The chain uses TRBV19 and TRBJ1-5, with D maybe TRBD1 (5 bases). With 5 bases removed from V and 5 bases from J, the gap between germline ends came to 13 bases. This CDR3 has 14 residues. Germline-derived CDR1 and CDR2 are LNHDA and SQIVND (reference sequence). CDR3 nucleotide sequence: TGTGCCAGTAGTTTACGGACAATTTATCAGCCCCAGCATTTT. This codes for CASSLRTIYQPQHF.

This chain links TRBV27 with TRBJ2-1; D call uncertain. The V and J ends lost 6 bases and 6 bases respectively, with 12 bases between them. Germline-derived CDR1 and CDR2 are MNHEY and SMNVEV (reference sequence). There are 13 residues in the CDR3. CDR3 nucleotide sequence: TGTGCCAGCAGATATCCGGTAACCAATGAGCAGTTCTTC. Its translation: CASRYPVTNEQFF.

V gene TRBV7-8 combines with J gene TRBJ1-6; 9 bases are shared with TRBD1. The CDR3 consists of 15 residues. The junction had 7 bases not matched to a gene; V was cut back by 3 bases and J by 10 bases. CDR1 and CDR2 from the germline V gene are SGHVS and FQNEAQ. CDR3 amino acids: CASSFTTGGGSPLHF. The CDR3 region has the DNA TGTGCCAGCAGCTTCACGACAGGGGGAGGCTCACCCCTCCACTTT.

The chain has TRBV28 and TRBJ2-3, with D perhaps TRBD1 (5 bases). The CDR3 contains 13 residues. Deletions cut 8 bases from V and 5 bases from J, with 14 bases between. In germline, CDR1 is MDHEN, CDR2 SYDVKM. The CDR3 region has the DNA TGTGCCAGCCAGGGCGGAGCGCTAGATACGCAGTATTTT. It codes for CASQGGALDTQYF.

Details on this clone: A read error may account for a junction end that differs from germline. The J gene is TRBJ2-3, the V gene TRBV7-7; a weak D match, TRBD2 (6 bases). This CDR3 has 13 residues. Germline values: CDR1 SSHAT, CDR2 FNYEAQ (reference sequence). In DNA form, the CDR3 reads TGTGCTAGCAGCCCCCGGGGGTTTCATACGCAGTATTTT. It is translated as CASSPRGFHTQYF.

This chain links TRBV4-3 with TRBJ1-4; 11 bases are shared with TRBD1. V was clipped by 1 base and J by 8 bases; unmatched bases: 6. The CDR3 spans 16 residues. Germline V gives CDR1 LGHNA, CDR2 YSLEER. As DNA, the CDR3 is TGCGCCAGCAGCCAAGTGGGGGGGACAGGGGGAGAAAAACTGTTTTTT. It encodes CASSQVGGTGGEKLFF.

The CDR3 region is CASSPLPGQETQYF. DNA of the CDR3: TGTGCCAGCTCACCACTGCCAGGGCAAGAGACCCAGTACTTC. This sequence joins TRBV18 and TRBJ2-5; possibly TRBD1 for D (5 bases). CDR1 and CDR2 (germline): KGHSH, LQKENI. The CDR3 is 14 residues long. V lost 1 base to trimming and J lost 2 bases, with 8 bases between them.

The genes are TRBV7-2 and TRBJ1-2, with 10 bases fitting TRBD1. Trimming cost V 5 bases and J 8 bases; bases outside gene matches: 11. The germline gives CDR1 SGHTA, CDR2 FQGNSA. CDR3 length equals 15 residues. DNA of the CDR3: TGTGCCAGCAGCCCGGGACAGGGGTTAGGGCGCGGCTACACCTTC. It specifies CASSPGQGLGRGYTF.

This clone has only a few counts. The chain couples TRBV28 to TRBJ1-1; D not resolved. CDR1 is MDHEN and CDR2 is SYDVKM in the germline V gene. The CDR3 runs to 12 residues. Trimming cost V 5 bases and J 4 bases, with 8 bases left between them. CDR3 amino acids: CASSPLATEAFF. The CDR3 nucleotides read TGTGCCAGCAGTCCCCTGGCCACTGAAGCTTTCTTT.

The chain is built from TRBV7-3 and TRBJ2-7; 8 nucleotides line up with TRBD1. Germline values: CDR1 SGHTA, CDR2 FQGTGA. This CDR3 contains 13 residues. Trimming removed 5 bases from V and 6 bases from J; junction bases left unmatched: 6. The CDR3 bases are TGTGCCAGCAGCATCACGACAGGGGCCGAGCAGTACTTC. Encoded protein: CASSITTGAEQYF.

The chain has TRBV30 and TRBJ2-1, with 9 bases that match TRBD2. Germline V gene lookup returns CDR1 GTSNPN and CDR2 SVGIG (reference sequence). The CDR3 runs 15 residues. After removal of 4 bases from V and 4 bases from J, the junction contained 8 bases not matched to a gene. CDR3 loop: CAWNNLAGTYNEQFF. The CDR3 bases are TGTGCCTGGAATAATCTAGCGGGAACTTACAATGAGCAGTTCTTC.

The gene calls are TRBV28 and TRBJ2-1, with TRBD1 matching 8 bases. Looked up from germline, CDR1 is MDHEN and CDR2 is SYDVKM. The junction had 3 bases not matched to a gene; V was cut back by 2 bases and J by 9 bases. The CDR3 spans 13 residues. This CDR3 reads CASSLPDRGEQFF. DNA of the CDR3: TGTGCCAGCAGTTTACCCGACAGGGGTGAGCAGTTCTTC. Supplemented by reference TRBV28 and TRBJ2-1, the full variable domain reads DVKVTQSSRYLVKRTGEKVFLECVQDMDHENMFWYRQDPGLGLRLIYFSYDVKMKEKGDIPEGYSVSREKKERFSLILESASTNQTSMYLCASSLPDRGEQFFGPGTRLTVL.

There are a few counts of this clone. This chain joins TRBV29-1 and TRBJ2-1; possible D gene TRBD1, 6 bases. Germline V gene lookup returns CDR1 SQVTM and CDR2 ANQGSEA. This CDR3 is built from 13 residues. The V gene lost 7 bases and the J gene lost 0 bases, with 10 bases spanning the gap. CDR3 loop: CSAGTFSYNEQFF. The DNA for the CDR3 is TGCAGCGCTGGGACATTCTCCTACAATGAGCAGTTCTTC.

The rearrangement links TRBV6-6 to TRBJ2-7; tentatively, D is TRBD2 (6 bases). Per germline, CDR1 MNHNY and CDR2 SVGAGI (reference sequence). The CDR3 runs 13 residues. V shed 6 bases and J shed 3 bases, with 12 bases lying between them. DNA of the CDR3: TGTGCCAGCAGGCCCTGGGGGGTCTACGAGCAGTACTTC. This sequence encodes CASRPWGVYEQYF.

The V gene is TRBV12-5, the J gene TRBJ2-5; D gene ambiguous. This CDR3 contains 13 residues. The V end lost 1 base, the J end lost 4 bases, and 7 bases lay between the germline ends. Per germline, CDR1 LGHNT and CDR2 FRNRAP. CDR3 sequence reads: CASGLDPGETQYF. The CDR3 DNA follows: TGTGCTAGTGGTTTGGACCCGGGAGAGACCCAGTACTTC.